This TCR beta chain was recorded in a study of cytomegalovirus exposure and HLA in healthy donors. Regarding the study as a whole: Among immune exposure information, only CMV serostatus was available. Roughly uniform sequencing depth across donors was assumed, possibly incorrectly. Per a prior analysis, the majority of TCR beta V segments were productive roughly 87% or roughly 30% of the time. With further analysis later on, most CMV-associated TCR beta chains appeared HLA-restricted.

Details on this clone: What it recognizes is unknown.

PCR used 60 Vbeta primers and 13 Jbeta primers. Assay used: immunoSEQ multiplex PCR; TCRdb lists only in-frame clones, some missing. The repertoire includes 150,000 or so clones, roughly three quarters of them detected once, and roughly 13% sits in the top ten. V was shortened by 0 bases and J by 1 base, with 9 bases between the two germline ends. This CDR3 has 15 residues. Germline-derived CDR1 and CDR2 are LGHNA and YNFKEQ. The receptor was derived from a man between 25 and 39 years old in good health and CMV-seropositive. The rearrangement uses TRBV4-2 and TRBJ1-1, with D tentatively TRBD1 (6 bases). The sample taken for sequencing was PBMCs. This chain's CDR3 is CASSQETGGNTEAFF. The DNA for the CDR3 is TGTGCCAGCAGCCAAGAGACAGGTGGGAACACTGAAGCTTTCTTT.